What follows are 8 T cell receptor beta chains derived from one specimen sequenced in a study of CD8+CD57+ T cells in acquired aplastic anemia. CDR3 and TCR beta VDJ profiling relied on a genomic DNA template. Using its own MiXCR run on the reads, TCRdb lists one record per CDR3 protein. The repertoire has roughly 500,000 distinct CDR3 sequences, approximately 32% of them found once; the top ten carry less than 1%. The authors sequenced patients whose flow cytometry had shown CD8+CD57+ cell expansion. Sequenced material: sorted CD4+, CD8+, or CD8+CD57+ T cells (not recorded which) from PBMCs. The source of these receptors is a human donor with aplastic anemia.

The V call is TRBV2, the J call TRBJ2-1; D might be TRBD1 or TRBD2, each matching 5 bases. Germline V CDR1 and CDR2: SNHLY, FYNNEI. The CDR3 has 14 residues. V dropped 9 bases and J dropped 5 bases, with 17 bases sitting between them. The CDR3 loop reads CASIRDQPDNEQFF. The CDR3 nucleotides are TGTGCCAGTATTCGGGACCAGCCCGACAATGAGCAGTTCTTC. The whole variable domain, remainder taken from reference TRBV2 and TRBJ2-1, is EPEVTQTPSHQVTQMGQEVILRCVPISNHLYFYWYRQILGQKVEFLVSFYNNEISEKSEIFDDQFSVERPDGSNFTLKIRSTKLEDSAMYFCASIRDQPDNEQFFGPGTRLTVL.

There are a few counts of this clonotype. This sequence joins TRBV7-9 and TRBJ2-5, with 11 bases that match TRBD2. The V gene's germline CDR1 is SEHNR and CDR2 FQNEAQ (reference sequence). This CDR3 is 16 amino acids long. The ends lost 1 base at V and 4 bases at J; junction bases unmatched: 5. CDR3 bases: TGTGCCAGCAGCTTAGTACTAGCGGGAGTGTCAGAGACCCAGTACTTC. This translates into CASSLVLAGVSETQYF.

V is TRBV2 and J is TRBJ2-3; 9 positions agree with TRBD2. CDR3 length: 15 residues. The V gene's germline CDR1 is SNHLY and CDR2 FYNNEI. V trimming: 4 bases; J trimming: 4 bases; junction bases outside the gene matches: 6. CDR3 bases: TGTGCCAGCAGTGGGATAGCGGGGGCGGCAGATACGCAGTATTTT. The encoded protein is CASSGIAGAADTQYF.

The rearrangement joins TRBV25-1 to TRBJ1-2, with 10 bases that match TRBD1. CDR1 is MGHDK and CDR2 is SYGVNS in the germline V gene. The V segment lost 4 bases and the J segment 2 bases; nucleotides outside the gene matches: 7. The CDR3 is 16 amino acids. CDR3 loop: CASSVGTGARNYGYTF. The CDR3, as DNA: TGTGCCAGCAGTGTCGGGACAGGGGCGAGAAACTATGGCTACACCTTC.

This clonotype was seen at least ten times. The chain uses TRBV2 and TRBJ1-1; D call uncertain. Germline CDR1 and CDR2: SNHLY and FYNNEI. The CDR3 loop spans 14 amino acids. Trimming cost V 6 bases and J 2 bases, with 13 bases left between them. CDR3 DNA sequence: TGTGCCAGCAGCCCTAAGAGCCGTAACACTGAAGCTTTCTTT. This codes for CASSPKSRNTEAFF.

This clonotype has just a few counts. This chain connects TRBV27 to TRBJ1-2; a weak D match, TRBD1 (5 bases). V was pared by 5 bases and J by 4 bases, with 14 bases between. This CDR3 comprises 14 residues. Germline V gene data show CDR1 as MNHEY and CDR2 as SMNVEV (reference sequence). The CDR3 DNA is TGTGCCAGCAGTATTCAGGGTGAGGGCTATGGCTACACCTTC. Translation: CASSIQGEGYGYTF.

Worth noting for this clonotype: It may be a read error: a sequence one base away is much more abundant. The chain joins TRBV25-1 to TRBJ2-7; the match to TRBD2 covers 9 bases. CDR1 is MGHDK and CDR2 is SYGVNS in the germline V gene. The CDR3 has 17 residues. DNA for the CDR3: TGTACCAGCAGTGAATATTATAAGGTCGCTAGCGGGGATGAGCAGTACTTC. Translation: CTSSEYYKVASGDEQYF.

On this clonotype: The junction departs from germline at one end; a sequencing error may be responsible. The chain links TRBV9 to TRBJ1-5; D is unclear. CDR1 and CDR2 from the germline V gene are SGDLS and YYNGEE. The CDR3 has 13 residues. CDR3 loop: CASSVDSNQPRHF. The CDR3 nucleotides read TGTGCCAGCAGCGTCGATAGCAATCAGCCCCGGCATTTT.